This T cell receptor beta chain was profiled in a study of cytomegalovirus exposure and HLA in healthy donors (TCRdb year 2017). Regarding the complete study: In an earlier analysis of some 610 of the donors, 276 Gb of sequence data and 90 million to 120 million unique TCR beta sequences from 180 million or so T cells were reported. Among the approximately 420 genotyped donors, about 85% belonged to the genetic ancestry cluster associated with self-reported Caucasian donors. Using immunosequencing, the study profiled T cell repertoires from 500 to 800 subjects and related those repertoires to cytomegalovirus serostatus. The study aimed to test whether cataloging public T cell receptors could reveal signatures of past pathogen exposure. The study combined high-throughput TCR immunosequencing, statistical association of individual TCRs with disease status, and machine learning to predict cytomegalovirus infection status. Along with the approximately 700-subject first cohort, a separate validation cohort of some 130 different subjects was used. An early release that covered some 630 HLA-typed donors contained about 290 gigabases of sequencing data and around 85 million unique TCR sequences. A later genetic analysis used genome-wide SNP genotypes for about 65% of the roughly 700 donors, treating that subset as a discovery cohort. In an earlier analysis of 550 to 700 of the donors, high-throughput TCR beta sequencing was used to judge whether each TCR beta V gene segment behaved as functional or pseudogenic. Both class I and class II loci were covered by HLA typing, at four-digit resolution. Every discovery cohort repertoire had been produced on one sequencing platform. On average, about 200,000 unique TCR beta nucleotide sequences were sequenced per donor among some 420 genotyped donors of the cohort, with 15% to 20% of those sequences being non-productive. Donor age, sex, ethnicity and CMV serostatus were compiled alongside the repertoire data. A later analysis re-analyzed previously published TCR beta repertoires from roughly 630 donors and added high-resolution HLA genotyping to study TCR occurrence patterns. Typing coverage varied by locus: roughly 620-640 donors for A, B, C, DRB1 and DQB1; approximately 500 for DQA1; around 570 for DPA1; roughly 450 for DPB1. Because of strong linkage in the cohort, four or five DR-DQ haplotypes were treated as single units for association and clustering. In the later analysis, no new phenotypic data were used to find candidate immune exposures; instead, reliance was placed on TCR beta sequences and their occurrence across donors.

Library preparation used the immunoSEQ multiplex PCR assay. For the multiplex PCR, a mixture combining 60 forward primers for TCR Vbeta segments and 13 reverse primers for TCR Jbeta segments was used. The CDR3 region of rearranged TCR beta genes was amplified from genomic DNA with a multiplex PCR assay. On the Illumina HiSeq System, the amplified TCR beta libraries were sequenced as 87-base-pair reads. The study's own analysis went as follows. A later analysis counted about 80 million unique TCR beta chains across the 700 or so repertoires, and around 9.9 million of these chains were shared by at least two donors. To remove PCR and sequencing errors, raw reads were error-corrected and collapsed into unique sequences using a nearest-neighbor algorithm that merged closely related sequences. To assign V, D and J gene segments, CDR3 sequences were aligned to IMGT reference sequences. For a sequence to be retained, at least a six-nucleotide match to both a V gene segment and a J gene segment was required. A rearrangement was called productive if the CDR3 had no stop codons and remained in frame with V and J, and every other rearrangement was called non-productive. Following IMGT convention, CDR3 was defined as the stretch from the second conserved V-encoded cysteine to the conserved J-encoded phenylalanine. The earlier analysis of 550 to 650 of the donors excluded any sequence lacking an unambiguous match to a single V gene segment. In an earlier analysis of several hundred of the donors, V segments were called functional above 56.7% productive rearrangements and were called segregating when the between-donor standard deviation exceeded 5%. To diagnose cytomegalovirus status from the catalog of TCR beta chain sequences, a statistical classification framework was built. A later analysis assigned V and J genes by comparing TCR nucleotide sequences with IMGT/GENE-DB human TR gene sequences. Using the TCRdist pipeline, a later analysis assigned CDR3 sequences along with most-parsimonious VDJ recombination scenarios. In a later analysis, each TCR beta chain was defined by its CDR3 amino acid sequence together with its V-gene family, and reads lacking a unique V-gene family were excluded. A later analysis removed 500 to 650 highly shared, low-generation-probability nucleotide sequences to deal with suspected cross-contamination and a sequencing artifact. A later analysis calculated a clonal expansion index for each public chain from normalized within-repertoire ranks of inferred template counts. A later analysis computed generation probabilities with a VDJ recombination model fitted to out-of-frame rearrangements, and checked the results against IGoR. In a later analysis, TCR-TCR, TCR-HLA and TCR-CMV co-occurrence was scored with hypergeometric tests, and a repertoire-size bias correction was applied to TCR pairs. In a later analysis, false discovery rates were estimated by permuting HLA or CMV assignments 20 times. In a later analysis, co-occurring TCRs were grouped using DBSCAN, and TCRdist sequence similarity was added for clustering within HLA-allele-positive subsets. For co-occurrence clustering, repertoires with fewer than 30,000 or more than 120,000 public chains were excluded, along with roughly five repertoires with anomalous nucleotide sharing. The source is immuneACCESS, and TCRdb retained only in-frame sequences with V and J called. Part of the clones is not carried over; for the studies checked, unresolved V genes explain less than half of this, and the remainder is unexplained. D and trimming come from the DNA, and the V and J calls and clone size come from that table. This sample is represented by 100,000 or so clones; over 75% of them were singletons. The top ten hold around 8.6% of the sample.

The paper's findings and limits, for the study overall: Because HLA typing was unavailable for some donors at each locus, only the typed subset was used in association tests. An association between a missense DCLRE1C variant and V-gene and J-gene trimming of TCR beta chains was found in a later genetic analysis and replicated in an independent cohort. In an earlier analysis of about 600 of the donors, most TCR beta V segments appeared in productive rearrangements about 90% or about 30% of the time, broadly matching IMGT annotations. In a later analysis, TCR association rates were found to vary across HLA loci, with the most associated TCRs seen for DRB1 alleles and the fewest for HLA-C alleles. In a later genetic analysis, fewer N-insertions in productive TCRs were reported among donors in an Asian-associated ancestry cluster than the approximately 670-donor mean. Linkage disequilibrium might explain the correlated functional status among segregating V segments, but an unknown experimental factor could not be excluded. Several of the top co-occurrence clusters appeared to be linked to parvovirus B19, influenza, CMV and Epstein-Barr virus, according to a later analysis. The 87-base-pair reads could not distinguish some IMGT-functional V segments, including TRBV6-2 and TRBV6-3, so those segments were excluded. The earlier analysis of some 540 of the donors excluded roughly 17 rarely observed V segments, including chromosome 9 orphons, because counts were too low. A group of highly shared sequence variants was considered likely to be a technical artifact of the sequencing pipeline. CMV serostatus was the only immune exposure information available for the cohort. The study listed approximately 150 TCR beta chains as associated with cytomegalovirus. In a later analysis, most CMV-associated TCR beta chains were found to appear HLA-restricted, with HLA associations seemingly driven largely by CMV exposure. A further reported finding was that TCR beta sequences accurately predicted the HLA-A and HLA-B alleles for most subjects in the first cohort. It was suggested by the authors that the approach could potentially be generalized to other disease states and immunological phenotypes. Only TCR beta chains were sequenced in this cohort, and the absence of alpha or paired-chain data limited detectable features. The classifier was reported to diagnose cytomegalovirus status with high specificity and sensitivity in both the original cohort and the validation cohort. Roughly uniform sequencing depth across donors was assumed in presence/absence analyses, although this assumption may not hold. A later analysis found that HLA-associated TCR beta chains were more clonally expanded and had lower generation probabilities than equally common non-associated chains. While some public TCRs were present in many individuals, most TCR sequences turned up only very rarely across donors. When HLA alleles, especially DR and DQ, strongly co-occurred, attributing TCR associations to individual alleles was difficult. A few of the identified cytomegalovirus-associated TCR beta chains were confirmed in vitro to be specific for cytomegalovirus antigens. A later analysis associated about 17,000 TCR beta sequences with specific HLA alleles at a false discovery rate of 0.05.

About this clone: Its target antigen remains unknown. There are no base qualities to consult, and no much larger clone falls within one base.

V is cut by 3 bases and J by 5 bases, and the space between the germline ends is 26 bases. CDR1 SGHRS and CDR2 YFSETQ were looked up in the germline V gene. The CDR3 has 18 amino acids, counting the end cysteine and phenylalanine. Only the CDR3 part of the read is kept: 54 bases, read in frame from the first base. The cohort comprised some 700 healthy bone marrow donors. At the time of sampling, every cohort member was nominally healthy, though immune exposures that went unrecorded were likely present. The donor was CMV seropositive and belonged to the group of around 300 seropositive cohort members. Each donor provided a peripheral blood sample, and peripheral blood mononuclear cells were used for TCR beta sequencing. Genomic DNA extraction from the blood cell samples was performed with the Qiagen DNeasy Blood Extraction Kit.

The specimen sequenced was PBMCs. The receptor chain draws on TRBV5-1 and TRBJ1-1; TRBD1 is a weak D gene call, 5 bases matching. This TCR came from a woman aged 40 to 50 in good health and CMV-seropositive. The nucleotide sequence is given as TGCGCCAGCAGCTGGACCGGCTGGAGTAGGGGCCTTGGGACTGAAGCTTTCTTT. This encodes CASSWTGWSRGLGTEAFF.